Listed below are T cell receptor beta chains from one sample, sequenced in a study of blood T cells in healthy people across ages. Each CDR3 protein gets one entry after TCRdb re-called the 5' RACE reads with MiXCR. The profile shows over a million distinct CDR3 sequences, about 42% of them singletons. The sequenced material came from blood. The source is a woman aged 18-29 years in good health. CDR3s include the opening cysteine and the closing phenylalanine or tryptophan. A D gene is named only where the DNA matches it firmly. Clone size is given for some rows only: seen once, a few or many times, or a class if the clone is expanded.

size | J | D | V | CDR3 | DNA
NA | TRBJ1-4 | NA | TRBV20-1 | CSAREAGWGEKLFF | TGCAGTGCTAGAGAGGCAGGGTGGGGTGAAAAACTGTTTTTT
few | TRBJ2-1 | TRBD2 | TRBV4-1 | CASSLGASGAVIEQFF | TGCGCCAGCAGCCTTGGGGCCAGCGGGGCCGTAATCGAGCAGTTCTTC
NA | TRBJ2-1 | TRBD2 | TRBV19 | CASSSAPKTSGGDEQFF | TGTGCCAGTAGTTCCGCCCCTAAGACTAGCGGGGGGGATGAGCAGTTCTTC
NA | TRBJ2-3 | TRBD2 | TRBV4-3 | CASSQEGTSGRTRYF | TGCGCCAGCAGCCAAGAAGGGACTAGCGGACGTACGCGGTATTTT
NA | TRBJ1-4 | NA | TRBV7-2 | CASSLMRGGEGTNEKLFF | TGTGCCAGCAGCCTGATGCGGGGGGGCGAAGGAACTAATGAAAAACTGTTTTTT
NA | TRBJ1-1 | NA | TRBV29-1 | CSVDRGWGMNTEAFF | TGCAGCGTTGACAGGGGCTGGGGCATGAACACTGAAGCTTTCTTT
NA | TRBJ2-2 | TRBD1 | TRBV6-6 | CASKQGGGNTGELFF | TGTGCCAGCAAACAGGGGGGAGGGAACACCGGGGAGCTGTTTTTT
few | TRBJ1-5 | NA | TRBV10-3 | CAISELGSTQPQHF | TGTGCCATCAGTGAATTAGGATCTACCCAGCCCCAGCATTTT
NA | TRBJ1-1 | NA | TRBV20-1 | CSAAEQGRITEAFF | TGCAGTGCCGCTGAACAGGGAAGGATCACTGAAGCTTTCTTT
NA | TRBJ2-1 | NA | TRBV28 | CASSLLLVGASNNEQFF | TGTGCCAGCAGTTTACTGCTGGTGGGAGCGTCTAACAATGAGCAGTTCTTC
NA | TRBJ2-5 | NA | TRBV2 | CASSIQVHQETQYF | TGTGCCAGCAGTATACAGGTCCACCAAGAGACCCAGTACTTC
NA | TRBJ1-1 | NA | TRBV2 | CASNGVPQGSAFF | TGTGCCAGCAATGGGGTACCCCAAGGGTCCGCTTTCTTT
NA | TRBJ1-2 | TRBD1 | TRBV14 | CASSQRQGIGGYTF | TGTGCCAGCAGCCAAAGACAGGGGATCGGTGGCTACACCTTC
once | TRBJ1-6 | TRBD1 | TRBV6-7 | CASSYPGTGSSSPLHF | TGTGCCAGCAGTTATCCCGGGACAGGGAGTAGTTCACCCCTCCACTTT
NA | TRBJ1-2 | NA | TRBV29-1 | CSVEDSAYRTDSNYGYTF | TGCAGCGTTGAAGATTCAGCGTATCGGACAGATTCTAACTATGGCTACACCTTC
few | TRBJ1-2 | NA | TRBV4-2 | CASSQAPGTGGVYGYTF | TGTGCCAGCAGCCAAGCCCCTGGGACGGGTGGGGTCTATGGCTACACCTTC
NA | TRBJ2-5 | NA | TRBV4-3 | CASSQEHWASGGTEQYF | TGCGCCAGCAGCCAGGAACATTGGGCTAGTGGGGGCACTGAGCAGTACTTC
NA | TRBJ1-2 | NA | TRBV29-1 | CSVRVTDYGYTF | TGCAGCGTTCGGGTGACAGACTATGGCTACACCTTC
NA | TRBJ2-7 | TRBD1 | TRBV4-3 | CASSQELTGYYEQYF | TGCGCCAGCAGCCAAGAGTTGACAGGGTACTACGAGCAGTACTTC
NA | TRBJ2-5 | TRBD2 | TRBV6-5 | CASRPPLAAQETQYF | TGTGCCAGCAGACCTCCTCTAGCGGCCCAAGAGACCCAGTACTTC
NA | TRBJ2-5 | TRBD2 | TRBV6-5 | CASRTGLAVSYEQYF | TGTGCCAGCAGGACAGGACTAGCGGTGTCCTACGAGCAATACTTC
NA | TRBJ1-2 | TRBD1 | TRBV6-5 | CASSYAEDRGYGYTF | TGTGCCAGCAGTTACGCGGAGGACAGGGGCTATGGCTACACCTTC
NA | TRBJ1-1 | NA | TRBV7-2 | CASSPRAGPGVITEAFF | TGTGCCAGCAGCCCCAGGGCAGGGCCCGGAGTAATCACTGAAGCTTTCTTT
few | TRBJ2-1 | TRBD2 | TRBV7-2 | CASSPSGHHYNEQFF | TGTGCCAGCAGCCCTAGCGGGCACCATTACAATGAGCAGTTCTTC
NA | TRBJ2-7 | NA | TRBV20-1 | CSAARGDPYYEQYF | TGCAGTGCTGCCCGCGGGGATCCTTACTACGAGCAGTACTTC
NA | TRBJ2-7 | TRBD1 | TRBV5-1 | CASSSGQGQGYF | TGCGCCAGCAGCTCAGGACAGGGGCAGGGGTACTTC
NA | TRBJ1-2 | TRBD1 | TRBV3-1 | CASSHTGQGDGYTF | TGTGCCAGCAGCCATACGGGACAGGGTGATGGCTACACCTTC
NA | TRBJ2-3 | TRBD2 | TRBV7-2 | CASSKLAGLSTDTQYF | TGTGCCAGCAGCAAACTAGCGGGACTTTCCACAGATACGCAGTATTTT
NA | TRBJ1-1 | NA | TRBV29-1 | CSVREWGKKAFF | TGCAGCGTCCGCGAGTGGGGTAAGAAAGCTTTCTTT
NA | TRBJ2-1 | TRBD2 | TRBV4-1 | CASSPRTSGGHEQFF | TGCGCCAGCAGCCCGAGGACTAGCGGGGGACATGAGCAGTTCTTC
NA | TRBJ1-4 | NA | TRBV20-1 | CSARDVTRRASEKLFF | TGCAGTGCTAGAGATGTAACAAGGAGGGCTAGTGAAAAACTGTTTTTT
NA | TRBJ2-7 | NA | TRBV7-9 | CASSITALQTPIKSYEQYF | TGTGCCAGCAGCATTACAGCGCTCCAGACGCCTATCAAAAGCTACGAGCAGTACTTC
NA | TRBJ2-7 | NA | TRBV28 | CASTGGGTSPNEQYF | TGTGCCAGCACTGGGGGTGGGACCTCACCCAATGAGCAGTACTTC
NA | TRBJ2-7 | NA | TRBV27 | CASSSPGSSQYF | TGTGCCAGCAGTTCCCCCGGGTCATCACAGTACTTC
NA | TRBJ2-7 | TRBD1 | TRBV20-1 | CSARDRGQSLSYEQYF | TGCAGTGCTAGAGATAGGGGACAGTCCCTCTCCTACGAGCAGTACTTC
few | TRBJ2-1 | NA | TRBV7-9 | CASSAKPGYNEQFF | TGTGCCAGCAGCGCCAAACCAGGGTATAATGAGCAGTTCTTC
NA | TRBJ2-1 | NA | TRBV29-1 | CSVQTYNEQFF | TGCAGCGTTCAAACCTACAATGAGCAGTTCTTC
few | TRBJ2-1 | TRBD2 | TRBV9 | CASSAVGGRADNEQFF | TGTGCCAGCAGCGCAGTCGGGGGGAGGGCCGACAATGAGCAGTTCTTC
NA | TRBJ1-5 | TRBD1 | TRBV6-2/TRBV6-3 | CASWDRQNQPQHF | TGTGCCAGCTGGGACAGGCAAAATCAGCCCCAGCATTTT
NA | TRBJ2-1 | NA | TRBV20-1 | CSAWGRLTYNEQFF | TGCAGTGCTTGGGGCAGGCTTACCTACAATGAGCAGTTCTTC
NA | TRBJ2-1 | TRBD2 | TRBV4-3 | CASSQDLLAGATAEQFF | TGCGCCAGCAGCCAAGATCTCCTAGCGGGAGCGACGGCTGAGCAGTTCTTC
few | TRBJ1-5 | TRBD1 | TRBV27 | CASSLVGQGINQPQHF | TGTGCCAGCAGTTTAGTAGGACAGGGGATCAATCAGCCCCAGCATTTT
few | TRBJ2-5 | NA | TRBV5-1 | CASSLVSDRETQYF | TGCGCCAGCAGCCTTGTCAGCGATCGAGAGACCCAGTACTTC
NA | TRBJ1-1 | NA | TRBV12-3/TRBV12-4 | CATRWGRNTEAFF | TGTGCCACCCGGTGGGGGAGGAACACTGAAGCTTTCTTT
NA | TRBJ2-7 | TRBD2 | TRBV9 | CASSADPSGRAYEQYF | TGTGCCAGCAGCGCCGACCCTAGCGGGAGAGCCTACGAGCAGTACTTC
few | TRBJ2-3 | NA | TRBV7-2 | CASSSGNGDTQYF | TGTGCCAGCAGCAGCGGTAACGGAGATACGCAGTATTTT
NA | TRBJ1-2 | NA | TRBV20-1 | CSARGDTFTNYGYTF | TGCAGTGCTAGAGGGGACACCTTTACTAACTATGGCTACACCTTC